This T cell receptor (beta chain) emerged from a study of shared clonotypes between healthy human individuals. Libraries were prepared by immunoSEQ multiplex PCR; TCRdb keeps only in-frame clonotypes and omits some of them. The data hold around 2.5 million clones, with 93% observed a single time. CDR1 is ENHRY, CDR2 SYGVKD, per germline. The CDR3 runs 14 residues. V lost 6 bases to trimming and J lost 0 bases, with 10 bases between them. The J gene is TRBJ2-3, the V gene TRBV10-3; D call uncertain. This sequence was found in a man between 18 and 35 years old in good health. Some clones in this sample may be carry-over from other donors' samples. Sequencing was carried out using naive CD4+ T cells from PBMCs. The subset: CD45RA+ positively selected. CDR3: CAIRGYPSTDTQYF. CDR3 DNA: TGTGCCATCAGGGGGTACCCAAGCACAGATACGCAGTATTTT.